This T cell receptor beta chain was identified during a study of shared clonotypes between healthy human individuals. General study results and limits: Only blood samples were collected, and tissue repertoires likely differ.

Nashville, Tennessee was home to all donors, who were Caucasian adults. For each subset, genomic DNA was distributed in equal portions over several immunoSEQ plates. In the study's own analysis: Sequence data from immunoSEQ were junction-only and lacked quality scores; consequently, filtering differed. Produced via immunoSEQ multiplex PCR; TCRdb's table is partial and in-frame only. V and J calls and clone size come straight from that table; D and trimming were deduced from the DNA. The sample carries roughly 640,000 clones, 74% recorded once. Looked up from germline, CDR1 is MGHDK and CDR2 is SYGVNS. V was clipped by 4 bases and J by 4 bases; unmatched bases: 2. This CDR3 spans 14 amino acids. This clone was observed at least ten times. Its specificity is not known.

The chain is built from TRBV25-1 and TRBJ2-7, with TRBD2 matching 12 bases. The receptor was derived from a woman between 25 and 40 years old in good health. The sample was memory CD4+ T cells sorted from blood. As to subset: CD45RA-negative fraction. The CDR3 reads CASSGTSGNYEQYF. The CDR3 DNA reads TGTGCCAGCAGTGGGACTAGCGGGAATTACGAGCAGTACTTC.